This T cell receptor (beta chain) was profiled in a study of identical twins. Unique molecular identifiers were present on the cDNA, which also gained a universal primer site by template switching. TCRdb reprocessed the 5' RACE reads via MiXCR and lists one record per CDR3 protein. The sample yields about 690,000 distinct CDR3 sequences, around 5.7% seen once. Trimming left V 3 bases short and J 2 bases short, with 17 bases between. CDR3 size: 17 residues. Germline CDR1 and CDR2: KGHDR and SFDVKD. This TCR came from a man between 18 and 35 years old in good health. The specimen sequenced was naive T cells sorted from blood. This chain joins TRBV24-1 and TRBJ2-3; weak D call: TRBD2 (6 bases). CDR3 amino acids: CATSDTREGPLTDTQYF. The CDR3 bases are TGTGCCACCAGTGATACGCGGGAAGGGCCTCTCACAGATACGCAGTATTTT.